This T cell receptor beta chain was captured by sequencing in a study of shared clonotypes between healthy human individuals. Study results and caveats: All-four-donor shared clonotypes had higher generation probabilities than non-shared clonotypes did.

As for this clone: Antigen: not known. The same CDR3 arises from other DNA sequences in this sample as well.

Some clones are missing from TCRdb's copy, which holds only in-frame ones; the method was immunoSEQ multiplex PCR. The repertoire holds about 2.4 million clones, with approximately 94% as singletons. The germline V gene encodes CDR1 MNHEY and CDR2 SMNVEV (reference sequence). The V gene end was trimmed by 2 bases and the J gene end by 0 bases; junction bases not matched to a gene: 0. The CDR3 has 14 amino acids. The source material was naive CD4+ T cells from PBMCs. Subset indicated: CD45RA+ positively selected. This clonotype was obtained from a man between 18 and 35 years old in good health. Some clones in this sample may be carry-over from other donors' samples. The V gene is TRBV27, the J gene TRBJ1-2; 7 nucleotides line up with TRBD1. In DNA form, the CDR3 reads TGTGCCAGCAGTTTACAGGGGGCTAACTATGGCTACACCTTC. It translates to CASSLQGANYGYTF.